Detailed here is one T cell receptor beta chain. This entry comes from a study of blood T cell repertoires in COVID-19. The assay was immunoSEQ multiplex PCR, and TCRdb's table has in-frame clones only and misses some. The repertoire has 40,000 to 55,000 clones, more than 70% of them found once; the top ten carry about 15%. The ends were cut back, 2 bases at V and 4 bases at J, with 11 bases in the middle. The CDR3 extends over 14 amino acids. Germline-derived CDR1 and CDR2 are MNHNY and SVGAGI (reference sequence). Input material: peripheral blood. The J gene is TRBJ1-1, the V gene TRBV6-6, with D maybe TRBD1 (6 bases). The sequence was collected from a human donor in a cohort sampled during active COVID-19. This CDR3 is CASSYVTGSTEAFF. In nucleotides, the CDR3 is TGTGCCAGCAGTTACGTTACAGGGAGCACTGAAGCTTTCTTT.